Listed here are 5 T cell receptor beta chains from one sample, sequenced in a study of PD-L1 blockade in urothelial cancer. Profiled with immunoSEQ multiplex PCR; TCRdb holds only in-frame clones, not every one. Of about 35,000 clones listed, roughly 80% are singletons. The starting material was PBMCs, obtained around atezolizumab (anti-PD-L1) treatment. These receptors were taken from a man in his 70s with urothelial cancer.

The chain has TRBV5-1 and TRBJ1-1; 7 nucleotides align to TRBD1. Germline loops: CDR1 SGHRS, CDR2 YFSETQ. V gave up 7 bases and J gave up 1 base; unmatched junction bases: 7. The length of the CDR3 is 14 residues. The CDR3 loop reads CASGKGQRNTEAFF. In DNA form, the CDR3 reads TGCGCCAGCGGGAAGGGACAGAGGAACACTGAAGCTTTCTTT.

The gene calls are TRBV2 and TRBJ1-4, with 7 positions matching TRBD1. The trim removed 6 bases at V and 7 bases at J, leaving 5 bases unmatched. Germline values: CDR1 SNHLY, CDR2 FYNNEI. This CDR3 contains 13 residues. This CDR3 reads CASRQGGSEKLFF. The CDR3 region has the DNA TGTGCCAGCAGGCAGGGGGGATCTGAAAAACTGTTTTTT.

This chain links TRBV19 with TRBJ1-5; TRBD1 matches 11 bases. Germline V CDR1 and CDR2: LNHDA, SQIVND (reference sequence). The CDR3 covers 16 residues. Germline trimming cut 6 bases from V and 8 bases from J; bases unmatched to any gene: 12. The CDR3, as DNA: TGTGCCAGTAGCGACGGGACAGGGGGTGGAATGAAGCCCCAGCATTTT. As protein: CASSDGTGGGMKPQHF.

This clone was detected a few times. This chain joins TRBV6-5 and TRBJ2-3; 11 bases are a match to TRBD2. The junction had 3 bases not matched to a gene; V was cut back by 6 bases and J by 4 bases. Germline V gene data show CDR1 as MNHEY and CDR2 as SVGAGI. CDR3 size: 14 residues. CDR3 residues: CASRASGGPDTQYF. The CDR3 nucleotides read TGTGCCAGCAGGGCTAGCGGGGGGCCAGATACGCAGTATTTT.

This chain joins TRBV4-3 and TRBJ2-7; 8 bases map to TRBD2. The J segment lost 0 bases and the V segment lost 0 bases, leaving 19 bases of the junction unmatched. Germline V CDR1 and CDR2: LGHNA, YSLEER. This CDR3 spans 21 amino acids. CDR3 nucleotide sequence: TGCGCCAGCAGCCAAGATCCCCCCAGATGGCGGGAGGCCGCGATCTCCTACGAGCAGTACTTC. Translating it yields CASSQDPPRWREAAISYEQYF.